This entry features one T cell receptor beta chain sequence. Its antigen is currently unknown. This sample is drawn from a study of CXCR3-negative and CXCR3-positive naive CD8 T cells. Through 5' RACE with UMI labels, the TRB cDNA libraries were prepared. TCRdb re-called the 5' RACE reads; every CDR3 protein appears as one record, without DNA. The record lists around 96,000 distinct CDR3 sequences, of which the ten most abundant hold 1.5% to 2%. General observations from the study: CXCR3 expression partially decreased after cryopreservation; most assays used fresh PBMCs. Surface CD5 was comparable between naive subsets; TCR strength was inferred from TRB CDR3 properties.

The CDR3 totals 12 residues. In germline, CDR1 is ENHRY, CDR2 SYGVKD. The gene calls are TRBV10-3 and TRBJ2-7; lacking DNA, the TRBD1 call made by TCRdb goes unchecked. The sequenced material came from naive CXCR3- CD8+ T cells from blood. Subset reported: CD45RO-CCR7+CD27+CD95- naive CD8+ T cells lacking CXCR3 (TNR3-). The clonotype comes from a human donor in good health. Some clones in this sample may be carry-over from other donors' samples. CDR3 protein: CAAGQVFGEQYF.